The rows below give T cell receptor beta chains drawn from one sample of a study of spatial heterogeneity in lung cancer. TCRdb re-analysed the 5' RACE reads in MiXCR, keeping a single row per CDR3 protein. Here the sample spans 18,000 or so distinct CDR3 sequences, 5.5% to 6.5% being singletons. This sample comprised lung tumor tissue, obtained at surgery. The receptors originated from a female donor with early-stage non-small cell lung cancer. CDR3s include the opening cysteine and the closing phenylalanine or tryptophan. The order of the fields is V gene, J gene, clone size, D gene, CDR3 protein, CDR3 DNA. A D gene is named only where the DNA matches it firmly. Where a row states a size, it is once, few, many or the class of an expanded clone; other rows omit it.

TRBV10-2	TRBJ2-5	many	TRBD2	CASSPPGWLAGRETQYF	TGCGCCAGCAGCCCCCCCGGTTGGCTAGCGGGTCGGGAGACCCAGTACTTC
TRBV15	TRBJ1-1	many	-	CATSRVAHNRVVNTEAFF	TGTGCCACCAGCAGAGTAGCCCACAACAGGGTAGTGAACACTGAAGCTTTCTTT
TRBV19	TRBJ1-2	many	-	CATSEDQSYGYTF	TGTGCCACTTCAGAAGATCAATCCTATGGCTACACCTTC
TRBV28	TRBJ1-1	-	-	CASSLLDPSTEAFF	TGTGCCAGCAGTTTATTGGACCCCTCCACTGAAGCTTTCTTT
TRBV6-2/TRBV6-3	TRBJ2-4	many	-	CASSYWGSTNIQYF	TGTGCCAGCAGTTACTGGGGGTCGACGAACATTCAGTACTTC
TRBV11-2	TRBJ2-7	many	-	CASSPNRGSHEQYF	TGTGCCAGCAGTCCGAATCGGGGCAGCCACGAGCAGTACTTC
TRBV11-2	TRBJ2-1	-	-	CASSLGGYNEQFF	TGTGCCAGCAGCTTAGGGGGTTACAATGAGCAGTTCTTC
TRBV7-9	TRBJ2-2	many	-	CASAGELFF	TGTGCCAGCGCCGGGGAGCTGTTTTTT
TRBV29-1	TRBJ1-5	many	-	CSVVGSAGNQPQHF	TGCAGCGTTGTGGGGTCGGCGGGCAATCAGCCCCAGCATTTT
TRBV6-5	TRBJ2-7	-	-	CASSYEDEQYF	TGTGCCAGCAGTTACGAGGACGAGCAGTACTTC
TRBV4-3	TRBJ2-1	-	-	CASSQQLSNEQFF	TGCGCCAGCAGCCAACAACTTTCCAATGAGCAGTTCTTC
TRBV7-2	TRBJ2-3	many	TRBD1	CASSVGQGSTDTQYF	TGTGCCAGCAGCGTCGGACAGGGCTCGACAGATACGCAGTATTTT
TRBV27	TRBJ2-2	many	-	CASRTGNTGELFF	TGTGCCAGCCGTACAGGGAACACCGGGGAGCTGTTTTTT
TRBV6-6	TRBJ2-2	many	TRBD1	CASSPGQGLAGELFF	TGTGCCAGCAGTCCCGGACAGGGGCTCGCCGGGGAGCTGTTTTTT
TRBV28	TRBJ2-7	many	-	CASSPGQTYEQYF	TGTGCCAGCAGCCCCGGACAGACTTACGAGCAGTACTTC
TRBV6-6	TRBJ1-5	few	-	CASSYYRNNQPQHF	TGTGCCAGCAGTTACTACAGGAACAATCAGCCCCAGCATTTT
TRBV5-1	TRBJ2-1	medium-sized	-	CASSPKGSAYNEQFF	TGCGCCAGCAGTCCCAAGGGAAGTGCCTACAATGAGCAGTTCTTC
TRBV28	TRBJ2-4	many	-	CASRGQGGGNIQYF	TGTGCCAGCAGAGGACAGGGAGGGGGAAACATTCAGTACTTC
TRBV12-3/TRBV12-4	TRBJ2-3	many	TRBD2	CASSLTPSGRMNTQYF	TGTGCCAGCAGTCTCACTCCTAGCGGGAGGATGAATACGCAGTATTTT
TRBV6-5	TRBJ1-5	many	-	CASSSAWGKNQPQHF	TGTGCCAGCAGTTCTGCTTGGGGGAAAAATCAGCCCCAGCATTTT
TRBV12-3/TRBV12-4	TRBJ2-3	medium-sized	TRBD2	CASTRELAGPDTQYF	TGTGCCAGCACCAGAGAGCTAGCGGGACCAGATACGCAGTATTTT
TRBV5-6	TRBJ1-5	many	-	CASSKGPREPQHF	TGTGCCAGCAGCAAAGGACCGAGGGAGCCCCAGCATTTT
TRBV28	TRBJ1-5	-	-	CAALPGGKGNQPQHF	TGTGCCGCCCTGCCGGGGGGCAAGGGCAATCAGCCCCAGCATTTT
TRBV7-2	TRBJ1-1	many	-	CASRAGMNTEAFF	TGTGCCAGCAGAGCAGGGATGAACACTGAAGCTTTCTTT
TRBV7-6	TRBJ2-3	medium-sized	-	CASSLGTARVDTQYF	TGTGCCAGCAGCTTAGGGACCGCCCGGGTCGATACGCAGTATTTT
TRBV7-2	TRBJ2-4	many	-	CASSLSSLQYF	TGTGCCAGCAGCTTAAGCTCTCTTCAGTACTTC
TRBV28	TRBJ2-1	many	TRBD2	CASSSPGLAAHEQFF	TGTGCCAGCAGTTCGCCGGGACTAGCAGCGCATGAGCAGTTCTTC
TRBV19	TRBJ1-5	medium-sized	-	CASSIGFGGNNQPQHF	TGTGCCAGTAGTATCGGTTTCGGGGGAAACAATCAGCCCCAGCATTTT
TRBV5-1	TRBJ2-7	many	-	CASSQFKEGNEQYF	TGCGCCAGCAGCCAGTTTAAAGAGGGTAACGAGCAGTACTTC
TRBV28	TRBJ2-3	many	TRBD2	CASSTIAGGPLNTDTQYF	TGTGCCAGCAGTACCATAGCGGGAGGGCCTTTAAACACAGATACGCAGTATTTT
TRBV4-3	TRBJ2-7	few	TRBD1	CASSSQAGQGSYEQYF	TGCGCCAGCAGCTCACAGGCGGGACAGGGTTCCTACGAGCAGTACTTC
TRBV7-6	TRBJ2-5	many	-	CASSLVRVKGETQYF	TGTGCCAGCAGCTTAGTCCGGGTAAAGGGGGAGACCCAGTACTTC
TRBV29-1	TRBJ2-5	many	-	CSYSGYGETQYF	TGCAGCTACTCAGGGTATGGGGAGACCCAGTACTTC
TRBV7-2	TRBJ2-7	many	-	CASTPLPRDFPYEQYF	TGTGCCAGCACCCCTCTTCCCCGGGACTTTCCCTACGAGCAGTACTTC
TRBV9	TRBJ1-1	medium-sized	-	CASSAGHLRMGTEAFF	TGTGCCAGCAGCGCCGGACACCTAAGGATGGGGACTGAAGCTTTCTTT
TRBV7-7	TRBJ2-5	many	TRBD2	CASSMGLAAQETQYF	TGTGCCAGCAGCATGGGACTAGCGGCACAAGAGACCCAGTACTTC
TRBV7-9	TRBJ1-2	many	-	CASSRGGYTF	TGTGCCAGCAGCCGAGGCGGCTACACCTTC
TRBV24-1	TRBJ1-3	many	-	CATSDDSGNTIYF	TGTGCCACCAGTGACGACTCTGGAAACACCATATATTTT
TRBV6-1	TRBJ1-5	many	-	CASSESRGVGNQPQHF	TGTGCCAGCAGTGAATCCAGGGGTGTGGGGAATCAGCCCCAGCATTTT
TRBV12-3/TRBV12-4	TRBJ2-7	medium-sized	TRBD2	CASSTTGTSGYEQYF	TGTGCCAGCAGTACCACCGGGACTAGCGGGTACGAGCAGTACTTC
TRBV4-1	TRBJ1-4	many	-	CASSYRTDATNEKLFF	TGCGCCAGCAGCTATCGGACGGATGCAACTAATGAAAAACTGTTTTTT
TRBV4-3	TRBJ2-1	many	-	CASSRGTSRRDEQFF	TGCGCCAGCAGCCGCGGGACTTCGCGGAGGGATGAGCAGTTCTTC
TRBV7-3	TRBJ2-1	many	TRBD2	CASSSTSGSSYNEQFF	TGTGCCAGCAGCTCGACTAGCGGGAGCTCCTACAATGAGCAGTTCTTC
TRBV18	TRBJ1-1	few	TRBD1	CASSPSTGDTEAFF	TGTGCCAGCTCACCTTCGACAGGGGACACTGAAGCTTTCTTT
TRBV27	TRBJ2-1	many	-	CASTRGRRHNEQFF	TGTGCCAGCACTCGGGGCAGGCGACACAATGAGCAGTTCTTC
TRBV12-3/TRBV12-4	TRBJ1-2	-	-	CASSTSGVEGYTF	TGTGCCAGCAGTACATCGGGTGTTGAGGGCTACACCTTC
TRBV4-3	TRBJ2-5	many	-	CASSQDSPGLQPRGTQYF	TGCGCCAGCAGCCAAGATTCCCCGGGCCTCCAACCGCGGGGGACCCAGTACTTC
TRBV4-2	TRBJ2-7	many	-	CASSQLPTAFSSEQYF	TGTGCCAGCAGCCAATTACCTACGGCTTTTTCCTCCGAGCAGTACTTC
TRBV20-1	TRBJ2-1	many	TRBD2	CSAIGLDQTISLYNEQFF	TGCAGTGCGATTGGACTAGACCAAACCATTTCCCTCTACAATGAGCAGTTCTTC
TRBV20-1	TRBJ2-3	-	TRBD2	CSLNEFTSELQFTDTQYF	TGCAGTTTGAATGAGTTTACTAGCGAACTCCAATTCACAGATACGCAGTATTTT
TRBV7-2	TRBJ2-7	medium-sized	-	CASSLVYEQYF	TGTGCCAGCAGCTTAGTCTACGAGCAGTACTTC
TRBV29-1	TRBJ2-3	few	-	CSVEDSFRTDTQYF	TGCAGCGTTGAAGATAGTTTTCGGACAGATACGCAGTATTTT
TRBV5-1	TRBJ2-7	many	-	CASRLDWFSVYEQYF	TGCGCCAGCAGGCTAGACTGGTTTTCCGTCTACGAGCAGTACTTC